Listed here are 31 T cell receptor beta chains from one sample, sequenced in a study of blood T cell repertoires in COVID-19. This table comes from immunoSEQ multiplex PCR, and its TCRdb copy is limited to in-frame clones, with some not included. The data contain more than 200,000 clones, around 89% of them singletons. The sample comprised PBMCs or T cells enriched from blood (not recorded which). The receptors here all came from a woman in her 30s who had recovered from COVID-19.

The CDR3 DNA reads as TGTGCCAGCAGTCCCCGTCAGGGATATAATGAAAAACTGTTTTTT. This gives the protein CASSPRQGYNEKLFF. V gene TRBV28 combines with J gene TRBJ1-4, with a weak D call TRBD1 (5 bases). CDR3 length equals 15 residues. V gave up 5 bases and J gave up 4 bases, with 14 bases separating them. Germline loops: CDR1 MDHEN, CDR2 SYDVKM. Drawing the rest from reference TRBV28 and TRBJ1-4, the complete variable domain is DVKVTQSSRYLVKRTGEKVFLECVQDMDHENMFWYRQDPGLGLRLIYFSYDVKMKEKGDIPEGYSVSREKKERFSLILESASTNQTSMYLCASSPRQGYNEKLFFGSGTQLSVL.

This clone was seen only a few times. V is TRBV4-1 and J is TRBJ2-3; D uncertain. Looked up from germline, CDR1 is MGHRA and CDR2 is YSYEKL. This CDR3 is 14 amino acids long. Trimming took off 0 bases at V and 6 bases at J, with 10 bases between the two ends. CDR3 sequence reads: CASSQEIGRDTQYF. As DNA, the CDR3 is TGCGCCAGCAGCCAAGAAATCGGTCGGGATACGCAGTATTTT.

The V and J genes are TRBV7-3 and TRBJ2-1; 7 bases are shared with TRBD2. The CDR3 totals 14 residues. The germline V gene has CDR1 SGHTA and CDR2 FQGTGA. V shed 3 bases and J 3 bases; nucleotides not matched to a gene: 2. This chain's CDR3 is CASSLGGNYNEQFF. The CDR3, as DNA: TGTGCCAGCAGCTTGGGGGGGAACTACAATGAGCAGTTCTTC.

The chain joins TRBV3-1 (or the pseudogene TRBV3-2) to TRBJ2-7, with a weak D call TRBD2 (5 bases). Germline V gene data show CDR1 as LGHDT and CDR2 as YNNKEL (reference sequence). V lost 1 base and J lost 0, with 7 bases in between. The CDR3 has 14 amino acids. CDR3 loop: CASSQVEGSYEQYF. Here the CDR3 DNA reads TGTGCCAGCAGCCAAGTCGAGGGCTCCTACGAGCAGTACTTC.

The V gene is TRBV4-3, the J gene TRBJ2-6, with a tentative D call TRBD2 (5 bases). Trimming left V 2 bases short and J 9 bases short, with 14 bases between. This CDR3 has 15 residues. Germline CDR1 and CDR2: LGHNA and YSLEER. The CDR3: CASSQMAGGFNVLTF. CDR3 nucleotides: TGCGCCAGCAGCCAAATGGCGGGCGGATTCAACGTCCTGACTTTC.

This chain joins TRBV4-3 and TRBJ2-7, with D maybe TRBD2 (5 bases). Germline CDR1 and CDR2: LGHNA and YSLEER. Between the trimmed V and J ends, which lost 0 bases and 6 bases, there was a span of 15 bases. This CDR3 comprises 15 residues. CDR3 loop: CASSQDRGRKSEQYF. The CDR3 DNA sequence: TGCGCCAGCAGCCAAGATCGGGGTAGAAAATCCGAGCAGTACTTC.

This CDR3 reads CASSLAPGGYTEAFF. The CDR3 region has the DNA TGTGCCAGCAGTTTAGCACCAGGGGGATACACTGAAGCTTTCTTT. The V gene is TRBV28, the J gene TRBJ1-1; 7 positions agree with TRBD1. The CDR3 totals 15 residues. The germline CDR1 and CDR2 sequences are MDHEN and SYDVKM. J was trimmed by 3 bases and V by 2 bases; bases with no gene match: 6.

The chain couples TRBV19 to TRBJ1-2, with a possible D match to TRBD1 (6 bases). Germline CDR1 reads LNHDA; CDR2 reads SQIVND (reference sequence). Trimming stripped 4 bases from V and 2 bases from J, with 14 bases between. CDR3 size: 15 residues. The CDR3 here is CASSTTGNANYGYTF. As DNA, the CDR3 is TGTGCCAGTAGTACAACAGGGAATGCCAACTATGGCTACACCTTC.

The J gene is TRBJ1-5, the V gene TRBV4-1, with TRBD1 as a possible D gene (5 bases). CDR1 is MGHRA, CDR2 YSYEKL, per germline. There are 14 residues in the CDR3. V was trimmed by 3 bases and J by 4 bases, leaving 10 bases between them. Here the CDR3 reads CASSQQGGNQPQHF. The CDR3 DNA follows: TGCGCCAGCAGCCAGCAGGGAGGGAATCAGCCCCAGCATTTT.

This clone has a handful of counts. This sequence joins TRBV6-6 and TRBJ1-1; TRBD1 matches 8 bases. CDR1 MNHNY and CDR2 SVGAGI come from the germline V gene (reference sequence). This CDR3 comprises 17 residues. V shed 5 bases, J shed 0 bases, and the junction held 11 bases outside the gene matches. The CDR3 spells CASSPDRGRVMNTEAFF. CDR3 nucleotides: TGTGCCAGCAGTCCCGACAGGGGCAGGGTCATGAACACTGAAGCTTTCTTT.

This chain links TRBV11-2 with TRBJ2-1, with D uncertain. Between the trimmed V and J ends, which lost 3 bases and 4 bases, there was a span of 10 bases. Germline CDR1 reads SGHAT; CDR2 reads FQNNGV. The CDR3 is made up of 14 amino acids. The CDR3 is CASSFSRFYNEQFF. For the CDR3, the DNA is TGTGCCAGCAGCTTTTCCCGTTTTTACAATGAGCAGTTCTTC.

The chain uses TRBV6-2 or TRBV6-3 and TRBJ1-1; a weak D match, TRBD1 (5 bases). CDR1 is MNHEY, CDR2 SVGEGT, per germline. The CDR3 loop spans 15 amino acids. Trimming removed 5 bases at V and 4 bases at J, with 17 bases between. The CDR3 DNA sequence: TGTGCCAGCAGTCCCATCGGGGGAGACAGCACTGAAGCTTTCTTT. It translates to CASSPIGGDSTEAFF.

The V gene is TRBV29-1, the J gene TRBJ1-4, with 8 bases matching TRBD1. Germline CDR1 and CDR2: SQVTM and ANQGSEA. The CDR3 contains 13 residues. J lost 7 bases, V lost 7 bases, and 8 bases had no gene match. CDR3 protein: CSADRGRGEKLFF. The CDR3 DNA is TGCAGCGCTGACAGGGGTAGGGGTGAAAAACTGTTTTTT.

This CDR3 is CASSSSDRGKSYEQYF. CDR3 DNA: TGTGCCAGCAGTTCCTCGGACAGGGGGAAGAGCTACGAGCAGTACTTC. This sequence joins TRBV28 and TRBJ2-7; TRBD1 agrees at 10 bases. This CDR3 region has 16 residues. With 4 bases clipped from V and 3 bases from J, the junction kept 9 bases outside the gene matches. Germline assignment: CDR1 MDHEN and CDR2 SYDVKM.

This chain connects TRBV28 to TRBJ1-1, with D hard to call. CDR3 size: 14 residues. Germline CDR1 MDHEN, CDR2 SYDVKM. Trimming took off 3 bases at V and 0 bases at J, with 8 bases between the two ends. The CDR3 sequence is CASSFDTMNTEAFF. DNA for the CDR3: TGTGCCAGCAGTTTTGACACGATGAACACTGAAGCTTTCTTT.

The rearrangement joins TRBV2 to TRBJ1-4, with no clear D. This CDR3 has 15 amino acids. Looked up from germline, CDR1 is SNHLY and CDR2 is FYNNEI. V was trimmed by 6 bases and J by 0 bases, leaving 11 bases between them. The CDR3 is CASRGELTTNEKLFF. The CDR3 DNA is TGTGCCAGCAGGGGAGAACTTACAACTAATGAAAAACTGTTTTTT.

The rearrangement links TRBV2 to TRBJ2-3; a possible D gene is TRBD1 (5 bases). V was shortened by 6 bases and J by 7 bases, with 20 bases between the two germline ends. Germline lookup yields CDR1 SNHLY and CDR2 FYNNEI. The CDR3 is 15 amino acids. As DNA, the CDR3 is TGTGCCAGCAGCAAAGGGGTTCTGGATGTGAATACGCAGTATTTT. Its translation: CASSKGVLDVNTQYF.

This clone was recorded many times. The genes are TRBV29-1 and TRBJ2-7, with a weak D call TRBD2 (5 bases). This CDR3 comprises 14 residues. Per the germline V gene, CDR1 is SQVTM and CDR2 is ANQGSEA. Trimming cost V 6 bases and J 7 bases, with 22 bases left between them. The CDR3 protein is CSVLRDPNGVEQYF. The CDR3 coding sequence is TGCAGCGTCCTCCGGGATCCCAACGGAGTTGAGCAGTACTTC.

The J gene is TRBJ2-1, the V gene TRBV28; 7 bases fit TRBD1. This CDR3 has 18 residues. V gave up 5 bases and J gave up 2 bases; unmatched junction bases: 15. Germline assignment: CDR1 MDHEN and CDR2 SYDVKM. The CDR3 spells CASSIPPGGQAPYNEQFF. Here the CDR3 DNA reads TGTGCCAGCAGTATACCACCAGGGGGACAAGCCCCCTACAATGAGCAGTTCTTC.

This sequence joins TRBV7-9 and TRBJ1-1; tentative D call: TRBD1 (5 bases). V shed 5 bases and J shed 8 bases, with 15 bases lying between them. Per the germline V gene, CDR1 is SEHNR and CDR2 is FQNEAQ (reference sequence). This CDR3 comprises 13 residues. CDR3 residues: CASSPGGVPEAFF. Here the CDR3 DNA reads TGTGCCAGCAGCCCGGGGGGGGTACCCGAAGCTTTCTTT.

The rearrangement links TRBV2 to TRBJ1-1; D uncertain. This CDR3 is built from 13 residues. The germline CDR1 and CDR2 sequences are SNHLY and FYNNEI. V gave up 4 bases and J gave up 1 base, with 7 bases separating them. The CDR3 sequence is CASSVKPNTEAFF. CDR3 DNA sequence: TGTGCCAGCAGTGTTAAGCCGAACACTGAAGCTTTCTTT.

This clone was recorded once. V usage is TRBV29-1 and J usage is TRBJ2-1; no reliable D call. V was trimmed by 4 bases and J by 0 bases, leaving 7 bases between them. The CDR3 is 13 residues long. The germline CDR1 and CDR2 sequences are SQVTM and ANQGSEA. The DNA for the CDR3 is TGCAGCGTTGCTCCGGTCTCCTACAATGAGCAGTTCTTC. As protein: CSVAPVSYNEQFF.

This chain uses TRBV7-8 with TRBJ2-5; D call uncertain. CDR3 size: 13 residues. CDR1 and CDR2 (germline): SGHVS, FQNEAQ. Between the trimmed V and J ends, which lost 1 base and 0 bases, there was a span of 3 bases. The chain's CDR3 is CASSLDYQETQYF. DNA of the CDR3: TGTGCCAGCAGCTTAGACTACCAAGAGACCCAGTACTTC.

This clone was picked up a small number of times. CDR3 region: CASSLVTLNYGYTF. The CDR3 region has the DNA TGTGCCAGCAGCTTGGTGACTTTAAACTATGGCTACACCTTC. The chain joins TRBV7-2 to TRBJ1-2, with D uncertain. The germline CDR1 and CDR2 sequences are SGHTA and FQGNSA. The CDR3 extends over 14 amino acids. Trimming removed 3 bases from V and 2 bases from J, with 10 bases in between.

J is TRBJ1-2 and V is TRBV2; 7 positions agree with TRBD1. The CDR3 is 13 amino acids. Germline V gene lookup returns CDR1 SNHLY and CDR2 FYNNEI. With 5 bases clipped from V and 2 bases from J, the junction kept 2 bases outside the gene matches. This chain's CDR3 is CASSLGQNYGYTF. CDR3 nucleotides: TGTGCCAGCAGTTTGGGACAGAACTATGGCTACACCTTC.

The chain uses TRBV5-5 and TRBJ1-3; TRBD1 aligns across 7 bases. The trim removed 5 bases at V and 0 bases at J, leaving 5 bases unmatched. This CDR3 has 15 amino acids. CDR1 is SGHKS and CDR2 is YYEKEE in the germline V gene (reference sequence). CDR3 sequence (DNA): TGTGCCAGCAGTGAGGGGACAGTCTCTGGAAACACCATATATTTT. As protein: CASSEGTVSGNTIYF.

The V gene is TRBV5-4, the J gene TRBJ2-7, with TRBD1 matching over 8 bases. This CDR3 is built from 15 residues. CDR1 and CDR2 from the germline V gene are SGHNT and YYREEE (reference sequence). J lost 2 bases, V lost 0 bases, and 4 bases had no gene match. CDR3 sequence reads: CASSLGRGRTYEQYF. DNA of the CDR3: TGTGCCAGCAGCTTGGGCAGGGGGCGCACCTACGAGCAGTACTTC.

The chain has TRBV9 and TRBJ2-5, with D tentatively TRBD1 (6 bases). Germline V gene sequence: CDR1 SGDLS, CDR2 YYNGEE. The CDR3 spans 15 residues. Trimming stripped 1 base from V and 5 bases from J, with 15 bases between. The CDR3 DNA follows: TGTGCCAGCAGCGTAACCAGGGGCGCATGGGAGACCCAGTACTTC. Protein sequence: CASSVTRGAWETQYF.

V gene TRBV7-9 combines with J gene TRBJ2-7; 7 bases agree with TRBD2. J was trimmed by 3 bases and V by 4 bases; bases with no gene match: 6. The CDR3 contains 14 residues. CDR1 and CDR2 (germline): SEHNR, FQNEAQ (reference sequence). CDR3 bases: TGTGCCAGCAGCTGGGGGGGAGGGAGCTACGAGCAGTACTTC. Its protein product is CASSWGGGSYEQYF.

The V gene is TRBV28, the J gene TRBJ1-2; 7 nucleotides align to TRBD1. The CDR3 length is 15 residues. V lost 6 bases and J lost 6; bases outside the gene matches: 13. Germline V lookup: CDR1 MDHEN, CDR2 SYDVKM. CDR3 sequence (DNA): TGTGCCAGCAGCCCCTCCTTACAGGGGCAGGATGGCTACACCTTC. It codes for CASSPSLQGQDGYTF.

V usage is TRBV4-1 and J usage is TRBJ2-3, with D maybe TRBD2 (5 bases). V lost 0 bases and J 4 bases, leaving 11 bases between the germline ends. CDR3 length: 15 residues. Germline assignment: CDR1 MGHRA and CDR2 YSYEKL. CDR3 protein: CASSQEWLAADTQYF. DNA of the CDR3: TGCGCCAGCAGCCAAGAATGGCTAGCTGCAGATACGCAGTATTTT.